This record covers a single TCR beta chain. What it binds is not known. The CDR3 runs 13 residues. V was clipped by 7 bases and J by 2 bases, with 12 bases between them. Germline V lookup: CDR1 MNHNS, CDR2 SASEGT. Described treatment: roughly ten-day PBMC culture with coronavirus spike peptide pools or control peptides (ViraFEST assay). Peptide pools at approximately 9.1 ug/ml and IL-2 at 10 IU/ml were added to cultures of 1.5 million to 2.5 million PBMCs per well. This entry comes from a study of vaccination and CD4 T cells after COVID-19. Whole-study results and caveats: In convalescent patients, 304 of 307 vaccine-specific clones were mono-reactive for SARS-CoV-2 spike. Although the median of SARS-CoV-2-reactive clonotypes rose from about 20 to 38, the change was not significant.

Cultured CD4+ T cell DNA underwent sequencing with the Oncomine TCR Beta short-read assay. Via MiXCR, TCRdb re-called the PCR reads, giving one row per CDR3 protein. Of 20,000 or so distinct CDR3 sequences listed, roughly 71% were seen once; the top ten hold under 10%. The V call is TRBV6-1, the J call TRBJ2-7; D not resolved. The TCR was taken from a human donor who had recovered from COVID-19. Sequencing was carried out using CD4+ T cells from blood, cultured in vitro. The CDR3 here is CASTSTKTYEQYF. The CDR3 region has the DNA TGTGCCAGCACTTCCACCAAAACCTACGAGCAGTACTTC.